What follows are 22 T cell receptor beta chains derived from one specimen sequenced in a study of tumor and adjacent non-tumor tissue in lung cancer. Three rounds of nested PCR, following a modified ARM-PCR protocol, produced the TCRbeta library. TCRdb reanalysed the multiplex PCR reads using MiXCR and keeps one entry per CDR3 protein. The table lists some 77,000 distinct CDR3 sequences, around two thirds of them singletons, with roughly 12% in the top ten. No cell sorting was done before RNA was extracted from the tissue. The specimen sequenced was lung tumor tissue. The receptors come from a woman in her seventies with non-small cell lung cancer.

V is TRBV28 and J is TRBJ2-7, with D maybe TRBD2 (6 bases). The length of the CDR3 is 13 residues. V lost 6 bases and J 1 base, leaving 10 bases between the germline ends. The germline V gene encodes CDR1 MDHEN and CDR2 SYDVKM. CDR3 region: CASRPAGSYEQYF. CDR3 bases: TGTGCCAGCAGGCCGGCGGGGTCCTACGAGCAGTACTTC.

A remark on this clonotype: One junction end does not reproduce the germline sequence, and a read error may be involved. This sequence joins TRBV6-5 and TRBJ2-1; possibly TRBD1 or TRBD2 for D (5 bases each). The CDR3 consists of 14 residues. CDR1 is MNHEY and CDR2 is SVGAGI in the germline V gene. The CDR3 is CASGVLGERGERFF. The CDR3 DNA reads as TGTGCCAGCGGCGTGTTGGGGGAGAGGGGTGAGCGGTTTTTC.

J is TRBJ2-5 and V is TRBV7-8, with D possibly being TRBD1 or TRBD2 (6 bases each). V was clipped by 2 bases and J by 3 bases, with 16 bases between them. The CDR3 runs to 16 residues. CDR1 is SGHVS and CDR2 is FQNEAQ in the germline V gene. The CDR3 DNA reads TGTGCCAGCAGCTTATGTCGGGGGCTGAGGGAAGAGACCCAGTACTTC. Its protein is CASSLCRGLREETQYF.

This clonotype came up once. The conserved closing phenylalanine or tryptophan is absent in this CDR3, likely reflecting a read error. The gene calls are TRBV12-3 or TRBV12-4 and TRBJ2-1; possibly TRBD2 for D (6 bases). This CDR3 has 15 amino acids. V lost 5 bases and J 6 bases, leaving 17 bases between the germline ends. The CDR3 sequence: CASSRLVGGVNEQFL. In DNA, the CDR3 is TGTGCCAGCAGTCGACTAGTGGGAGGCGTCAATGAGCAGTTCTTA.

This clonotype has just a few counts. The chain has TRBV11-2 and TRBJ2-1, with 9 positions matching TRBD2. This CDR3 contains 18 residues. Trimming removed 1 base from V and 3 bases from J; junction bases left unmatched: 10. Germline loops: CDR1 SGHAT, CDR2 FQNNGV. CDR3 sequence reads: CASSLVLYSGSIYNEQFF. The CDR3, as DNA: TGTGCCAGCAGCTTAGTATTGTATAGCGGGAGTATCTACAATGAGCAGTTCTTC.

The V call is TRBV20-1, the J call TRBJ2-3; 9 nucleotides match TRBD2. The V gene's germline CDR1 is DFQATT and CDR2 SNEGSKA (reference sequence). CDR3 size: 17 residues. V shed 6 bases, J shed 1 base, and the junction held 14 bases outside the gene matches. CDR3 loop: CSATPGEREVGTDTQYF. CDR3 in DNA: TGCAGTGCCACCCCAGGCGAGCGGGAGGTAGGCACAGATACGCAGTATTTT.

The rearrangement joins TRBV11-2 to TRBJ2-7; D might be TRBD1 (6 bases). Germline CDR1 SGHAT, CDR2 FQNNGV. CDR3 length equals 19 residues. V lost 8 bases, J lost 3 bases, and 32 bases lay in between. The CDR3 coding sequence is TGTGCCAGCCCTAAATGGGGGCAGCTACTCTTACCTATTCGCTACGAGCAGTACTTC. It translates to CASPKWGQLLLPIRYEQYF.

This clonotype rates as medium-sized (0.01 to 0.1%). This CDR3 is CSVRGSGNTIYF. Written as DNA, the CDR3 is TGCAGCGTCAGGGGATCTGGAAACACCATATATTTT. The V and J genes are TRBV29-1 and TRBJ1-3; TRBD1 is a possible D gene (6 bases). V lost 6 bases to trimming and J lost 1 base, with 7 bases between them. Germline-derived CDR1 and CDR2 are SQVTM and ANQGSEA. The CDR3 contains 12 residues. The full variable domain, in which reference TRBV29-1 and TRBJ1-3 provide the parts outside the CDR3, is SAVISQKPSRDICQRGTSLTIQCQVDSQVTMMFWYRQQPGQSLTLIATANQGSEATYESGFVIDKFPISRPNLTFSTLTVSNMSPEDSSIYLCSVRGSGNTIYFGEGSWLTVV.

Comment on this clonotype: This is likely a read error, given that the CDR3 carries no conserved phenylalanine or tryptophan at its end. V usage is TRBV27 and J usage is TRBJ1-1; D not certain. Trimming removed 3 bases at V and 7 bases at J, with 12 bases between. Germline values: CDR1 MNHEY, CDR2 SMNVEV (reference sequence). The CDR3 runs to 13 residues. The CDR3 protein is CASSFEGSIEAFI. CDR3 coding DNA: TGTGCCAGCAGTTTTGAGGGCTCGATTGAAGCTTTCATT.

Note on this clonotype: The junction differs from germline at one of its ends, possibly a read error. V is TRBV11-2 and J is TRBJ2-2; D is possibly TRBD1 (5 bases). The CDR3 sequence is 15 residues long. Germline CDR1 SGHAT, CDR2 FQNNGV. DNA of the CDR3: TGTGCCAGCAGCTGGGGCAGCGTCAACACCTGGGAGCTGTTTTTT. Translating gives CASSWGSVNTWELFF.

The chain uses TRBV19 and TRBJ1-5; no clear D. V lost 5 bases to trimming and J lost 3 bases, with 8 bases between them. This CDR3 has 13 amino acids. The germline gives CDR1 LNHDA, CDR2 SQIVND (reference sequence). The CDR3 here is CASSWEVNQPQHF. As DNA, the CDR3 is TGTGCCAGTAGTTGGGAGGTCAATCAGCCCCAGCATTTT.

A word on this clonotype: At one of its ends the junction is not consistent with the germline gene, which may arise from a read error. The J gene is TRBJ2-3, the V gene TRBV12-3 or TRBV12-4; TRBD2 is a possible D gene (5 bases). The length of the CDR3 is 12 residues. The CDR3, as DNA: TGTGCTAGCAGCCCAGAGGGAAATACGCAGTATTTT. This translates into CASSPEGNTQYF.

The rearrangement links TRBV5-4 to TRBJ1-2; 7 nucleotides align to TRBD1. Germline assignment: CDR1 SGHNT and CDR2 YYREEE (reference sequence). The CDR3 is 15 amino acids. Unmatched junction bases numbered 10, after V lost 5 bases and J lost 3 bases. In nucleotides, the CDR3 is TGTGCCAGCAGTTACGTGACAGGGAAAGACTATGGCTACACCTTC. Protein product: CASSYVTGKDYGYTF.

The table lists this clonotype with many counts. The chain joins TRBV28 to TRBJ2-2; weak D call: TRBD1 (6 bases). The CDR3 is 15 amino acids. Trimming pared 6 bases from V and 1 base from J, leaving 12 bases between. Looked up from germline, CDR1 is MDHEN and CDR2 is SYDVKM. The CDR3 region is CASRPGQMNTGELFF. The CDR3 nucleotides read TGTGCCAGCAGACCAGGACAGATGAACACCGGGGAGCTGTTTTTT.

Remarks on this clonotype: The junction differs from germline at one of its ends, possibly a read error. The chain couples TRBV4-1 to TRBJ1-1; D unclear. The germline V gene has CDR1 MGHRA and CDR2 YSYEKL. This CDR3 spans 13 amino acids. As DNA, the CDR3 is TGCGCCGGCAGCCACCCCCTGAACACTGACGCTTTCTTT. It yields the protein CAGSHPLNTDAFF.

The chain couples TRBV6-1 to TRBJ2-2; 8 nucleotides align to TRBD2. V dropped 7 bases and J dropped 7; count of bases not matched to a gene: 14. CDR1 is MNHNS, CDR2 SASEGT, per germline. The CDR3 totals 16 residues. CDR3 residues: CASNTGTSGSFGELFF. The DNA for the CDR3 is TGTGCCAGCAATACCGGGACTAGTGGGAGTTTCGGGGAGCTGTTTTTT.

This clonotype was recorded only once. The chain uses TRBV29-1 and TRBJ1-2; the D gene is possibly TRBD1 (5 bases). The V gene's germline CDR1 is SQVTM and CDR2 ANQGSEA. Trimming removed 4 bases from V and 0 bases from J, with 12 bases in between. The CDR3 contains 14 residues. In nucleotides, the CDR3 is TGCAGCGTTGTAGATGACAGAGCTAACTATGGCTACACCTTC. Translating it yields CSVVDDRANYGYTF.

This clonotype came up a few times. This may come from a read error, since a much larger clone is one base off. CDR3 in amino acids: CASSSGTVVDNEQFF. In nucleotides, the CDR3 is TGTGCCAGCAGCTCCGGGACAGTGGTGGACAATGAGCAGTTCTTC. The V call is TRBV5-6, the J call TRBJ2-1; the match to TRBD1 covers 7 bases. After removal of 3 bases from V and 5 bases from J, the junction contained 8 bases not matched to a gene. The germline CDR1 and CDR2 sequences are SGHDT and YYEEEE. CDR3 length: 15 residues.

Of note for this clonotype: It may be a read error: a sequence one base away is much more abundant. J is TRBJ2-7 and V is TRBV28, with a weak D call TRBD1 (6 bases). The end of the DNA aligns better with TRBJ2-1, so the J call may be wrong. Germline values: CDR1 MDHEN, CDR2 SYDVKM. The CDR3 is 14 residues long. The CDR3 nucleotides are TGTGCCAGCGACCGTTCGGGACACAACTACGAGCAGTTCTTC. Translated, it gives CASDRSGHNYEQFF.

Points on this clonotype: This is likely a read error, given that the CDR3 carries no conserved phenylalanine or tryptophan at its end. The gene calls are TRBV11-3 and TRBJ2-2; the D is unclear. Germline V CDR1 and CDR2: SGHNT, YENEEA. Trimming removed 2 bases from V and 0 bases from J, with 16 bases in between. This CDR3 contains 18 residues. The CDR3 here is CASSLKGYGRANTGELFL. CDR3 nucleotides: TGTGCCAGCAGCTTAAAAGGCTACGGACGGGCGAACACCGGGGAGCTGTTTTTG.

This clonotype was found many times. The genes are TRBV6-2 or TRBV6-3 and TRBJ2-1; 10 bases are a match to TRBD1. V was clipped by 6 bases and J by 9 bases; unmatched bases: 11. Germline-derived CDR1 and CDR2 are MNHEY and SVGEGT. This CDR3 is 15 amino acids long. CDR3 loop: CASSRTGTGEGEQFF. The CDR3 DNA follows: TGTGCCAGCAGCAGAACCGGGACAGGGGAGGGTGAGCAGTTCTTC.

As concerns this clonotype: The junction shows a germline mismatch at one end, possibly a read error. The chain links TRBV12-3 or TRBV12-4 to TRBJ1-3, with 7 bases lining up with TRBD1. The CDR3 extends over 15 amino acids. The CDR3 is CAISLGGASGNTIYF. The CDR3 coding sequence is TGTGCCATCAGTTTAGGGGGCGCCTCTGGAAACACCATATATTTT.